The 8 T cell receptor beta chains reported below all come from one sample, sequenced in a study of OX40 agonist ivuxolimab in advanced cancers. Generated by immunoSEQ multiplex PCR, the TCRdb table keeps only in-frame clones and is missing some. The table shows tens of thousands of clones, with 79% occurring only once. Sequenced material: CD4+ or CD8+ T cells sorted from blood, taken in a trial of the OX40 agonist ivuxolimab. The receptors originated from an adult with an advanced solid tumor such as melanoma, head and neck, liver or kidney cancer.

The chain employs TRBV5-1 and TRBJ2-2; D tentatively reads TRBD1 or TRBD2 (6 bases each). Trimming left V 4 bases short and J 6 bases short, with 16 bases between. The CDR3 is made up of 15 amino acids. In germline, CDR1 is SGHRS, CDR2 YFSETQ. CDR3 loop: CASSLDGGYAGELFF. CDR3 bases: TGCGCCAGCAGCCTTGACGGGGGCTACGCCGGGGAGCTGTTTTTT.

The chain joins TRBV5-1 to TRBJ1-5, with 7 bases identical to TRBD1. Looked up from germline, CDR1 is SGHRS and CDR2 is YFSETQ. The CDR3 contains 15 residues. V shed 1 base and J 2 bases; nucleotides not matched to a gene: 3. The CDR3 here is CASSLTGVGNQPQHF. CDR3 nucleotides: TGCGCCAGCAGCTTGACAGGGGTCGGCAATCAGCCCCAGCATTTT.

This clone was recorded only once. The CDR3 DNA reads as TGTGCCAGCAGCAAAAGGGGCAGGGTTGTTGGCTACACCTTC. It translates to CASSKRGRVVGYTF. V usage is TRBV21-1 and J usage is TRBJ1-2; the table's D call, TRBD1, was not checked against the DNA. TRBV21-1 is a listed pseudogene. The CDR3 is 14 amino acids.

Only a few counts were recorded for this clone. The V call is TRBV27, the J call TRBJ1-6, with D possibly matching TRBD1 (5 bases). This CDR3 is 14 amino acids long. Between the trimmed V and J ends, which lost 8 bases and 7 bases, there was a span of 15 bases. Germline loops: CDR1 MNHEY, CDR2 SMNVEV (reference sequence). DNA of the CDR3: TGTGCCAGCGGGGGTTCTTCGAGGAATTCACCCCTCCACTTT. Protein sequence: CASGGSSRNSPLHF.

J is TRBJ2-7 and V is TRBV19, with D maybe TRBD2 (5 bases). Germline loops: CDR1 LNHDA, CDR2 SQIVND (reference sequence). Trimming pared 8 bases from V and 6 bases from J, leaving 14 bases between. The CDR3 is 12 amino acids. CDR3 loop: CASPLALCEQYF. The DNA of the CDR3 is TGTGCCAGTCCGCTAGCTTTGTGCGAGCAGTACTTC. The whole variable domain, filled in from reference TRBV19 and TRBJ2-7, reads DGGITQSPKYLFRKEGQNVTLSCEQNLNHDAMYWYRQDPGQGLRLIYYSQIVNDFQKGDIAEGYSVSREKKESFPLTVTSAQKNPTAFYLCASPLALCEQYFGPGTRLTVT.

The V call is TRBV6-4, the J call TRBJ2-6, with 7 bases fitting TRBD1. This CDR3 spans 17 amino acids. The V gene end was trimmed by 5 bases and the J gene end by 0 bases; junction bases not matched to a gene: 7. Germline V lookup: CDR1 MRHNA, CDR2 SNTAGT. Here the CDR3 DNA reads TGTGCCAGCAGTCTCCGGACAGGCTTCTCTGGGGCCAACGTCCTGACTTTC. Amino acid sequence: CASSLRTGFSGANVLTF.

The chain uses TRBV7-6 and TRBJ1-1; TRBD1 aligns across 7 bases. The CDR3 loop spans 13 amino acids. Germline V gene lookup returns CDR1 SGHVS and CDR2 FNYEAQ. The V and J ends lost 5 bases and 4 bases, in that order; junction bases with no gene match: 4. The CDR3 DNA follows: TGTGCCAGCAGCAAGACAGGGATCACTGAAGCTTTCTTT. Its translation is CASSKTGITEAFF.

V and J are TRBV11-3 and TRBJ1-6; no clear D. V gave up 1 base and J gave up 8 bases, with 9 bases separating them. Germline V lookup: CDR1 SGHNT, CDR2 YENEEA. The CDR3 has 14 residues. The DNA of the CDR3 is TGTGCCAGCAGCTTAGGACGGCAGGATTCACCCCTCCACTTT. Protein product: CASSLGRQDSPLHF.